A selection of T cell receptor beta chains follows, all from one sample in a study of vaccination effects on CD4 cells after COVID-19. TCRdb's table, derived via immunoSEQ multiplex PCR, lists solely in-frame clones and lacks some. The table has 65,000 to 70,000 clones, less than 80% seen once. These receptors' targets are unknown. The source was CD4+ T cells from PBMCs cultured with HCoV-OC43 spike peptides, collected after COVID-19 vaccination. These TCRs come from a human donor who received a COVID-19 vaccine. CDR3s include the opening cysteine and the closing phenylalanine or tryptophan. Fields, in order: V gene, clone size, D gene, J gene, CDR3 protein, CDR3 DNA. D genes are given only for firm matches. Only part of the rows carry a size: once, few, many, or a class if the clone is expanded.

>TRBV5-6|few|.|TRBJ1-1
CASSLGWDEAFF
TGTGCCAGCAGCTTGGGGTGGGATGAAGCTTTCTTT
>TRBV19|.|.|TRBJ1-2
CASSQPAGRDYGYTF
TGTGCCAGTAGTCAGCCGGCCGGCCGGGACTATGGCTACACCTTC
>TRBV5-3|.|.|TRBJ2-2
CARSPSQHSTGELFF
TGTGCCAGAAGCCCCTCCCAGCACTCGACCGGGGAGCTGTTTTTT
>TRBV2|.|.|TRBJ1-5
CAGTTAINQPQHF
TGTGCCGGAACGACAGCGATCAATCAGCCCCAGCATTTT
>TRBV23-1|.|TRBD1|TRBJ1-5
CASSKDRLVVQPQHF
TGCGCCAGCAGCAAGGACAGGTTGGTTGTTCAGCCCCAGCATTTT
>TRBV4-3|.|.|TRBJ2-3
CASSQEGGRVDTQYF
TGCGCCAGCAGCCAAGAGGGGGGCCGCGTAGATACGCAGTATTTT
>TRBV5-4|.|.|TRBJ1-5
CASSSDSNQPQHF
TGTGCCAGCAGCTCCGACAGCAATCAGCCCCAGCATTTT
>TRBV7-9|.|.|TRBJ2-2
CASSLEEVTGELFF
TGTGCCAGCAGCTTGGAAGAAGTCACCGGGGAGCTGTTTTTT
>TRBV7-8|.|TRBD1|TRBJ1-1
CASSLETGVLKAFF
TGTGCCAGCAGCCTAGAGACAGGGGTTTTGAAAGCTTTCTTT
>TRBV20-1|.|.|TRBJ1-5
CSASAGLNQPQHF
TGCAGTGCTAGTGCCGGCCTCAATCAGCCCCAGCATTTT
>TRBV19|.|.|TRBJ2-1
CASRPSQGRNEQFF
TGTGCCAGTAGGCCTTCGCAGGGGAGGAATGAGCAGTTCTTC
>TRBV5-6|.|TRBD1|TRBJ2-5
CASSLGTGETETQYF
TGTGCCAGCAGCTTGGGGACAGGGGAGACAGAGACCCAGTACTTC
>TRBV9|.|.|TRBJ2-3
CASSVRDGDMDTQYF
TGTGCCAGCAGCGTCCGGGACGGCGATATGGATACGCAGTATTTT
>TRBV18|once|.|TRBJ2-3
CASSRPRGAATDTQYF
TGTGCCAGCTCCAGACCCCGTGGGGCAGCCACAGATACGCAGTATTTT
>TRBV9|.|TRBD1|TRBJ1-1
CASSVGWGRGDTEAFF
TGTGCCAGCAGCGTAGGGTGGGGCAGGGGGGACACTGAAGCTTTCTTT
>TRBV18|few|.|TRBJ1-5
CASSLEGIGNQPQHF
TGTGCCAGCTCACTGGAGGGAATCGGCAATCAGCCCCAGCATTTT
>TRBV19|.|.|TRBJ1-2
CASRTPNYGYTF
TGTGCCAGTAGGACCCCTAACTATGGCTACACCTTC
>TRBV27|.|TRBD2|TRBJ2-3
CASSPRLAGAPTQYF
TGTGCCAGCAGTCCTAGACTAGCGGGGGCACCTACGCAGTATTTT
>TRBV24-1|few|.|TRBJ1-5
CATSDSRDLNQPQHF
TGTGCCACCAGTGATTCCCGGGACCTAAACCAGCCCCAGCATTTT
>TRBV2|.|.|TRBJ1-3
CASSKTGSGNTIYF
TGTGCCAGCAGTAAGACAGGCTCTGGAAACACCATATATTTT
>TRBV18|.|TRBD1|TRBJ1-2
CASSTGQGGDGYTF
TGTGCCAGCTCAACTGGACAGGGAGGCGATGGCTACACCTTC
>TRBV19|once|.|TRBJ1-2
CASSTAGTLYGYTF
TGTGCCAGTAGTACCGCGGGGACTCTCTACGGCTACACCTTC
>TRBV3-1/TRBV3-2|.|TRBD2|TRBJ2-1
CASSQYSGGAESEQFF
TGTGCCAGCAGCCAATATAGCGGGGGGGCGGAGAGTGAGCAGTTCTTC